These 23 T cell receptor beta chains came from one sample sequenced in a study of shared clonotypes between healthy human individuals. Repertoires were generated with immunoSEQ multiplex PCR, while TCRdb's copy carries only in-frame clones and drops some. The data contain roughly 2.1 million clones, about 93% of them singletons. CD8 cells classed as naive were CD45RO-negative and positively selected for CCR7, excluding terminally differentiated effector memory CD45RA+ cells. The material sequenced was naive CD8+ T cells from PBMCs. The origin of the receptors is a man younger than 30 in good health. Some clones in this sample may be carry-over from other donors' samples.

The chain joins TRBV2 to TRBJ1-5; the D gene is possibly TRBD1 (5 bases). V shed 9 bases and J shed 5 bases, with 20 bases lying between them. The germline gives CDR1 SNHLY, CDR2 FYNNEI. This CDR3 contains 15 residues. The CDR3 nucleotides read TGTGCCAGTGAGCGTAGTGGGGGTGCCGATCAGCCCCAGCATTTT. Translating gives CASERSGGADQPQHF.

This clone was found once. Other DNA sequences in this sample translate to the same CDR3. This chain's CDR3 is CASSLGRSYEQYF. The DNA for the CDR3 is TGTGCCAGCAGCTTAGGCAGGTCCTACGAGCAGTACTTC. This chain joins TRBV7-9 and TRBJ2-7, with D unclear. The CDR3 is 13 residues long. V lost 1 base and J 1 base, leaving 5 bases between the germline ends. Germline CDR1 and CDR2: SEHNR and FQNEAQ (reference sequence).

This clone has a handful of counts. CDR3 region: CASSLAIPVTEAFF. CDR3 coding DNA: TGTGCCAGCAGCTTAGCGATCCCGGTCACTGAAGCTTTCTTT. V is TRBV7-9 and J is TRBJ1-1, with unresolved D. The CDR3 covers 14 residues. V was trimmed by 0 bases and J by 4 bases, leaving 9 bases between them. Germline loops: CDR1 SEHNR, CDR2 FQNEAQ (reference sequence). The full variable domain, in which reference TRBV7-9 and TRBJ1-1 provide the parts outside the CDR3, is DTGVSQNPRHKITKRGQNVTFRCDPISEHNRLYWYRQTLGQGPEFLTYFQNEAQLEKSRLLSDRFSAERPKGSFSTLEIQRTEQGDSAMYLCASSLAIPVTEAFFGQGTRLTVV.

This chain uses TRBV27 with TRBJ1-5; no reliable D call. The V end lost 0 bases, the J end lost 2 bases, and 8 bases lay between the germline ends. Germline CDR1 reads MNHEY; CDR2 reads SMNVEV (reference sequence). The CDR3 totals 15 residues. This chain's CDR3 is CASSLSIRGNQPQHF. The DNA for the CDR3 is TGTGCCAGCAGTTTATCTATCCGGGGCAATCAGCCCCAGCATTTT.

This clone appeared a single time. The DNA for the CDR3 is TGTGCCAGCAGCCAATCGTCAGCCTCCTACGAGCAGTACTTC. It codes for CASSQSSASYEQYF. This chain links TRBV16 with TRBJ2-7; D uncertain. There are 14 residues in the CDR3. The germline V gene has CDR1 KGHSY and CDR2 FQNENV. V shed 0 bases and J shed 0 bases, with 6 bases lying between them.

This rearrangement joins TRBV7-7 to TRBJ2-7, with D unclear. From germline, CDR1 is SSHAT and CDR2 FNYEAQ (reference sequence). V lost 5 bases and J 0 bases, leaving 11 bases between the germline ends. This CDR3 region has 14 residues. The CDR3 loop is CASSLDMSSYEQYF. The DNA of the CDR3 is TGTGCCAGCAGCCTAGATATGAGCTCCTACGAGCAGTACTTC.

V gene TRBV5-1 combines with J gene TRBJ2-7; tentatively, D is TRBD2 (5 bases). V was pared by 0 bases and J by 0 bases, with 10 bases between. Germline CDR1 SGHRS, CDR2 YFSETQ. The CDR3 spans 15 residues. The CDR3 DNA is TGCGCCAGCAGCTTGGTGGAGGCTACCTCCTACGAGCAGTACTTC. Encoded protein: CASSLVEATSYEQYF.

The gene calls are TRBV29-1 and TRBJ2-3; 8 nucleotides agree with TRBD2. From germline, CDR1 is SQVTM and CDR2 ANQGSEA. The CDR3 runs 15 residues. V lost 8 bases and J lost 7; bases outside the gene matches: 17. The CDR3 sequence: CSTEGERGPLNTQYF. The CDR3 DNA reads as TGCAGCACTGAGGGGGAGCGGGGGCCCTTGAATACGCAGTATTTT.

V usage is TRBV13 and J usage is TRBJ2-7; D may be TRBD1 (6 bases). Looked up from germline, CDR1 is PRHDT and CDR2 is FYEKMQ (reference sequence). This CDR3 is built from 14 residues. V dropped 2 bases and J dropped 3 bases, with 11 bases sitting between them. The CDR3 nucleotides are TGTGCCAGCAGCTTATCCAGGGGCCGCTACGAGCAGTACTTC. Its translation is CASSLSRGRYEQYF.

The chain recombines TRBV19 with TRBJ2-7; D is possibly TRBD1 or TRBD2 (5 bases each). This CDR3 has 15 residues. CDR1 and CDR2 (germline): LNHDA, SQIVND (reference sequence). V lost 0 bases, J lost 0 bases, and 9 bases lay in between. Here the CDR3 reads CASSIEGRSSYEQYF. Written as DNA, the CDR3 is TGTGCCAGTAGTATAGAGGGACGGAGCTCCTACGAGCAGTACTTC.

The chain joins TRBV28 to TRBJ2-1, with TRBD1 matching 7 bases. CDR1 MDHEN and CDR2 SYDVKM come from the germline V gene. The trim removed 6 bases at V and 0 bases at J, leaving 11 bases unmatched. CDR3 length: 17 residues. CDR3 in amino acids: CASRRTGAQSSYNEQFF. CDR3 DNA: TGTGCCAGCAGACGAACAGGGGCTCAGAGCTCCTACAATGAGCAGTTCTTC. The whole variable domain, filled in from reference TRBV28 and TRBJ2-1, reads DVKVTQSSRYLVKRTGEKVFLECVQDMDHENMFWYRQDPGLGLRLIYFSYDVKMKEKGDIPEGYSVSREKKERFSLILESASTNQTSMYLCASRRTGAQSSYNEQFFGPGTRLTVL.

The chain has TRBV9 and TRBJ2-7; possibly TRBD1 for D (6 bases). V lost 0 bases to trimming and J lost 7 bases, with 17 bases between them. Germline loops: CDR1 SGDLS, CDR2 YYNGEE. The CDR3 length is 15 residues. The CDR3 DNA reads as TGTGCCAGCAGCGTAGAAGGGACACCCCTTTGGGAGCAGTACTTC. Residues: CASSVEGTPLWEQYF.

V is TRBV5-8 and J is TRBJ2-5; D unresolved. This CDR3 region has 15 residues. Germline values: CDR1 SGHTS, CDR2 YDEGEE. Between the trimmed V and J ends, which lost 0 bases and 2 bases, there was a span of 11 bases. CDR3 residues: CASSLELAEQETQYF. CDR3 coding DNA: TGTGCCAGCAGCTTGGAACTGGCAGAGCAAGAGACCCAGTACTTC. Full variable domain (missing parts from reference TRBV5-8 and TRBJ2-5): EAGVTQSPTHLIKTRGQQATLRCSPISGHTSVYWYQQALGLGLQFLLWYDEGEERNRGNFPPRFSGRQFPNYSSELNVNALELEDSALYLCASSLELAEQETQYFGPGTRLLVL.

Here the CDR3 reads CASSATEGDSNQPQHF. CDR3 DNA sequence: TGTGCCAGCAGCGCCACCGAGGGGGACAGCAATCAGCCCCAGCATTTT. The chain joins TRBV9 to TRBJ1-5; weak D call: TRBD1 (6 bases). Germline V gives CDR1 SGDLS, CDR2 YYNGEE. The CDR3 is made up of 16 amino acids. Trimming stripped 3 bases from V and 1 base from J, with 14 bases between.

The CDR3 sequence: CASSPRTLSNYGYTF. The DNA of the CDR3 is TGTGCCAGCAGTCCCCGGACATTGTCTAACTATGGCTACACCTTC. V is TRBV28 and J is TRBJ1-2, with D possibly matching TRBD1 (5 bases). Trimming shortened V by 5 bases and J by 0 bases, and 13 bases separated the two germline ends. This CDR3 is 15 amino acids long. Germline assignment: CDR1 MDHEN and CDR2 SYDVKM.

The rearrangement links TRBV9 to TRBJ2-1, with D perhaps assigned TRBD1 or TRBD2 (5 bases each). Germline CDR1 is SGDLS and CDR2 is YYNGEE. V dropped 4 bases and J dropped 8 bases, with 28 bases sitting between them. CDR3 length equals 18 residues. The CDR3 loop reads CASSPRAGLRGPDDEQFF. Written as DNA, the CDR3 is TGTGCCAGCAGCCCGAGGGCAGGATTGAGGGGACCGGACGATGAGCAGTTCTTC.

The chain has TRBV4-2 and TRBJ2-7, with TRBD2 identical over 10 bases. Trimming at V came to 0 bases and at J to 6 bases, leaving 14 bases not matched to a gene. This CDR3 contains 18 residues. Germline V CDR1 and CDR2: LGHNA, YNFKEQ. This CDR3 is CASSQEAFGSGRAVEQYF. CDR3 in DNA: TGTGCCAGCAGCCAAGAGGCATTCGGGAGCGGGAGGGCCGTCGAGCAGTACTTC.

The chain is built from TRBV7-9 and TRBJ2-7, with 13 bases fitting TRBD2. Germline V gene data show CDR1 as SEHNR and CDR2 as FQNEAQ (reference sequence). CDR3 length: 15 amino acids. The V gene end was trimmed by 4 bases and the J gene end by 3 bases; junction bases not matched to a gene: 3. The CDR3 DNA sequence: TGTGCCAGCAGCTACGGGACTAGCGGGATCTACGAGCAGTACTTC. This gives the protein CASSYGTSGIYEQYF.

This chain connects TRBV6-1 to TRBJ1-1; D remains unclear. Trimming stripped 5 bases from V and 1 base from J, with 14 bases between. Germline V lookup: CDR1 MNHNS, CDR2 SASEGT. The CDR3 runs to 15 residues. The CDR3, as DNA: TGTGCCAGCAGTCTATCCGGAGGACCGAACACTGAAGCTTTCTTT. Translating it yields CASSLSGGPNTEAFF.

The chain joins TRBV28 to TRBJ2-4; D gene ambiguous. The length of the CDR3 is 12 residues. Between the trimmed V and J ends, which lost 3 bases and 8 bases, there was a span of 8 bases. In germline, CDR1 is MDHEN, CDR2 SYDVKM. In DNA, the CDR3 is TGTGCCAGCAGTTTCCCTTGGGACATTCAGTACTTC. It yields the protein CASSFPWDIQYF.

This chain links TRBV19 with TRBJ1-4; the match to TRBD1 covers 7 bases. Germline CDR1 LNHDA, CDR2 SQIVND (reference sequence). The CDR3 is 16 residues long. The J segment lost 5 bases and the V segment lost 2 bases, leaving 8 bases of the junction unmatched. CDR3 amino acids: CASSILRQGPNEKLFF. The CDR3 DNA reads TGTGCCAGTAGTATATTACGACAGGGCCCAAATGAAAAACTGTTTTTT.

The CDR3 nucleotides read TGTGCCAGCAGCTTAGTAGGTGCCGGGGAGCTGTTTTTT. Translating it yields CASSLVGAGELFF. The rearrangement uses TRBV13 and TRBJ2-2, with no clear D. V was shortened by 1 base and J by 6 bases, with 6 bases between the two germline ends. The CDR3 covers 13 residues. Germline-derived CDR1 and CDR2 are PRHDT and FYEKMQ (reference sequence).

The rearrangement joins TRBV27 to TRBJ2-1; the match to TRBD2 covers 13 bases. In germline, CDR1 is MNHEY, CDR2 SMNVEV (reference sequence). J gave up 12 bases and V 1 base, and 9 bases lay outside the gene matches. The CDR3 has 16 amino acids. The CDR3 DNA reads as TGTGCCAGCAGTTTATTGGGACTAGCGGGGCCCGAGGGGCAGTTCTTC. It is translated as CASSLLGLAGPEGQFF.